These T cell receptor beta chains were read from a single sample in a study of beta chain features in type 1 diabetes. The method was immunoSEQ multiplex PCR; TCRdb's version includes in-frame clones alone and lacks a portion of them. The data contain fewer than 900,000 clones, roughly 17% of them seen just once; the ten biggest clones take up roughly 0.025%. The sequenced material came from naive CD4+ T cells from blood. Receptors were obtained from a woman in her late teens or twenties in good health. The CDR3 runs from the conserved cysteine through the conserved F or W. D genes are given only for firm matches. Clone size is shown for a subset of rows, as once, few, many or a class of expanded clone.

CDR3 protein,CDR3 DNA,J gene,D gene,clone size,V gene
CASSRQETQYF,TGTGCCAGCAGCAGACAAGAGACCCAGTACTTC,TRBJ2-5,.,few,TRBV7-2
CASSIGTLIAGEQYF,TGTGCCAGCAGTATCGGGACCCTGATAGCGGGGGAGCAGTACTTC,TRBJ2-7,TRBD2,.,TRBV2
CASSSGGTTTGELFF,TGTGCCAGCAGCTCCGGCGGGACAACCACCGGGGAGCTGTTTTTT,TRBJ2-2,.,.,TRBV7-9
CASSESFGRGAYEQYF,TGTGCCAGCAGTGAATCCTTCGGCCGGGGAGCCTACGAGCAGTACTTC,TRBJ2-7,.,few,TRBV2
CASSYGGDKNIQYF,TGTGCCAGCAGTTACGGGGGCGACAAAAACATTCAGTACTTC,TRBJ2-4,.,.,TRBV6-6
CASRGAGALSYEQYF,TGCGCCAGCAGGGGTGCGGGAGCTCTTTCCTACGAGCAGTACTTC,TRBJ2-7,TRBD2,.,TRBV5-1
CASSLALAGVGDTQYF,TGTGCCAGCAGCTTGGCCCTAGCGGGAGTAGGTGATACGCAGTATTTT,TRBJ2-3,TRBD2,few,TRBV13
CATATSGSYEQFF,TGTGCCACTGCGACTAGCGGGAGCTATGAGCAGTTCTTC,TRBJ2-1,TRBD2,.,TRBV2
CASSPGAKNIQYF,TGTGCCAGCTCACCAGGGGCCAAAAACATTCAGTACTTC,TRBJ2-4,.,.,TRBV18
CASVASGSYEQYF,TGTGCCAGTGTAGCTAGCGGGAGCTACGAGCAGTACTTC,TRBJ2-7,TRBD2,few,TRBV7-9
CAISDPRGQGAYEQYF,TGTGCCATCAGTGACCCCCGAGGACAGGGGGCCTACGAGCAGTACTTC,TRBJ2-7,TRBD1,.,TRBV10-3